One and the same sample provided the 16 T cell receptor beta chains below, sequenced in a study of shared clonotypes between healthy human individuals. The assay was immunoSEQ multiplex PCR, and TCRdb's table has in-frame clones only and misses some. This table holds approximately 1.5 million clones, under 99% found once. The sample consisted of naive CD4+ T cells sorted from blood. Subset specified: CD45RA+ positively selected. The receptors stem from a man in his thirties or forties in good health.

The V and J genes are TRBV11-1 and TRBJ2-7; perhaps TRBD2 as D (5 bases). The ends were cut back, 0 bases at V and 6 bases at J, with 24 bases in the middle. This CDR3 is built from 18 residues. In germline, CDR1 is SGHAT, CDR2 FQDESV (reference sequence). The DNA of the CDR3 is TGTGCCAGCAGCTTAGCGCGGGTGGCGGGCCTCCCTGGCAGCGAGCAGTACTTC. This translates into CASSLARVAGLPGSEQYF.

The rearrangement joins TRBV28 to TRBJ2-7, with 8 nucleotides matching TRBD1. The CDR3 contains 14 residues. CDR1 is MDHEN and CDR2 is SYDVKM in the germline V gene. The V segment lost 5 bases and the J segment 0 bases; nucleotides outside the gene matches: 3. The CDR3 region is CASSRQGFSYEQYF. CDR3 coding DNA: TGTGCCAGCAGTCGACAGGGGTTCTCCTACGAGCAGTACTTC. The entire variable domain, with the rest obtained from reference TRBV28 and TRBJ2-7, is as follows: DVKVTQSSRYLVKRTGEKVFLECVQDMDHENMFWYRQDPGLGLRLIYFSYDVKMKEKGDIPEGYSVSREKKERFSLILESASTNQTSMYLCASSRQGFSYEQYFGPGTRLTVT.

The chain recombines TRBV7-6 with TRBJ2-7; 8 positions agree with TRBD1. The V gene's germline CDR1 is SGHVS and CDR2 FNYEAQ. V was pared by 5 bases and J by 9 bases, with 15 bases of the junction left unmatched. This CDR3 is built from 15 residues. DNA for the CDR3: TGTGCCAGCAGCCTCCTTCGTTTGGACAGGGTGATGCAGTACTTC. Its translation is CASSLLRLDRVMQYF.

V gene TRBV5-1 combines with J gene TRBJ2-7; 8 bases align to TRBD2. The CDR3 totals 15 residues. With V trimmed by 2 bases and J by 2 bases, 6 bases remained unmatched. Germline CDR1 reads SGHRS; CDR2 reads YFSETQ. The DNA of the CDR3 is TGCGCCAGCAGCTTAGCTAGCGGGTCTCCCTACGAGCAGTACTTC. Its protein product is CASSLASGSPYEQYF.

This sequence joins TRBV5-5 and TRBJ2-7; possibly TRBD1 or TRBD2 for D (6 bases each). This CDR3 contains 16 residues. Trimming cost V 2 bases and J 1 base, with 16 bases left between them. CDR1 SGHKS and CDR2 YYEKEE come from the germline V gene (reference sequence). The CDR3 bases are TGTGCCAGCAGCTTTCACCCGGGGGCGTTATCCTACGAGCAGTACTTC. Translated, it gives CASSFHPGALSYEQYF.

The chain links TRBV6-5 to TRBJ2-1; D might be TRBD1 (5 bases). Germline V gives CDR1 MNHEY, CDR2 SVGAGI. V lost 2 bases, J lost 5 bases, and 10 bases lay in between. There are 14 residues in the CDR3. This CDR3 is CASSYQGRDNEQFF. CDR3 nucleotides: TGTGCCAGCAGTTACCAGGGCAGGGACAATGAGCAGTTCTTC.

Notes on this clone: Additional DNA sequences in this sample encode the identical CDR3. The chain couples TRBV19 to TRBJ1-5, with D unclear. The CDR3 is made up of 14 amino acids. The germline V gene has CDR1 LNHDA and CDR2 SQIVND (reference sequence). Trimming removed 7 bases at V and 0 bases at J, with 10 bases between. The CDR3 reads CASTPIRSNQPQHF. The CDR3 nucleotides are TGTGCCAGTACCCCGATACGTAGCAATCAGCCCCAGCATTTT.

This chain links TRBV28 with TRBJ2-2; 8 nucleotides match TRBD2. The CDR3 spans 15 residues. Germline-derived CDR1 and CDR2 are MDHEN and SYDVKM. J gave up 2 bases and V 7 bases, and 6 bases lay outside the gene matches. CDR3 sequence (DNA): TGTGCCAGCATTCCGGGGGGGGCCAACACCGGGGAGCTGTTTTTT. Translation: CASIPGGANTGELFF.

The rearrangement links TRBV7-9 to TRBJ2-7; no clear D gene. V lost 4 bases and J 5 bases, leaving 18 bases between the germline ends. The germline V gene encodes CDR1 SEHNR and CDR2 FQNEAQ (reference sequence). This CDR3 contains 15 residues. CDR3 nucleotides: TGTGCCAGCAGCTCCTGGTCTGGGGTCCTCAACGAGCAGTACTTC. Protein sequence: CASSSWSGVLNEQYF.

Notes on this clone: Other DNA sequences in this sample translate to the same CDR3. J is TRBJ2-2 and V is TRBV5-1; D unclear. This CDR3 is built from 13 residues. V lost 2 bases, J lost 2 bases, and 4 bases lay in between. Germline values: CDR1 SGHRS, CDR2 YFSETQ. In DNA form, the CDR3 reads TGCGCCAGCAGCTTCGGCAACACCGGGGAGCTGTTTTTT. Amino acids: CASSFGNTGELFF.

CDR3 bases: TGCGCCAGCAGTGACAGGGGGCCCGAGCAGTACTTC. Its translation: CASSDRGPEQYF. The chain couples TRBV10-1 to TRBJ2-7, with TRBD1 identical over 8 bases. V was pared by 3 bases and J by 6 bases, with 1 base of the junction left unmatched. The CDR3 totals 12 residues. Germline-derived CDR1 and CDR2 are WNHNN and SYGVQD (reference sequence).

The V call is TRBV27, the J call TRBJ2-7; maybe TRBD1 (7 bases). Trimming took 6 bases from V and 5 from J, leaving 17 bases between them. Germline CDR1 is MNHEY and CDR2 is SMNVEV (reference sequence). This CDR3 spans 14 amino acids. The CDR3 DNA reads TGTGCCAGCAGAGGCGGGACAGCCGGGGACGAGCAGTACTTC. As protein: CASRGGTAGDEQYF.

J is TRBJ2-1 and V is TRBV29-1, with D maybe TRBD1 (5 bases). Trimming cost V 3 bases and J 5 bases, with 23 bases left between them. The CDR3 sequence is 17 residues long. Germline V CDR1 and CDR2: SQVTM, ANQGSEA. Here the CDR3 DNA reads TGCAGCGTTGAGGTCCCCTGGGGCAACCTCAGAGACAATGAGCAGTTCTTC. This translates into CSVEVPWGNLRDNEQFF.

The rearrangement joins TRBV5-1 to TRBJ2-7; D is possibly TRBD1 (5 bases). The CDR3 covers 13 residues. V lost 2 bases and J 2 bases, leaving 8 bases between the germline ends. Per germline, CDR1 SGHRS and CDR2 YFSETQ. The CDR3 here is CASSLPTAYEQYF. For the CDR3, the DNA is TGCGCCAGCAGCTTACCGACAGCCTACGAGCAGTACTTC.

The chain combines TRBV5-1 with TRBJ2-7; 10 nucleotides match TRBD2. V lost 3 bases to trimming and J lost 0 bases; unmatched junction nucleotides: 9. Looked up from germline, CDR1 is SGHRS and CDR2 is YFSETQ. The CDR3 is 17 amino acids. CDR3 protein: CASSWMTSGSSSYEQYF. The CDR3 bases are TGCGCCAGCAGCTGGATGACTAGCGGGTCAAGCTCCTACGAGCAGTACTTC.

This clone was seen a single time. The rearrangement joins TRBV5-1 to TRBJ1-4; 7 nucleotides line up with TRBD1. This CDR3 is built from 14 residues. The junction had 4 bases not matched to a gene; V was cut back by 0 bases and J by 8 bases. Germline CDR1 is SGHRS and CDR2 is YFSETQ. CDR3 protein: CASSLAAGGEKLFF. The CDR3 DNA follows: TGCGCCAGCAGCTTGGCGGCAGGGGGGGAAAAACTGTTTTTT.